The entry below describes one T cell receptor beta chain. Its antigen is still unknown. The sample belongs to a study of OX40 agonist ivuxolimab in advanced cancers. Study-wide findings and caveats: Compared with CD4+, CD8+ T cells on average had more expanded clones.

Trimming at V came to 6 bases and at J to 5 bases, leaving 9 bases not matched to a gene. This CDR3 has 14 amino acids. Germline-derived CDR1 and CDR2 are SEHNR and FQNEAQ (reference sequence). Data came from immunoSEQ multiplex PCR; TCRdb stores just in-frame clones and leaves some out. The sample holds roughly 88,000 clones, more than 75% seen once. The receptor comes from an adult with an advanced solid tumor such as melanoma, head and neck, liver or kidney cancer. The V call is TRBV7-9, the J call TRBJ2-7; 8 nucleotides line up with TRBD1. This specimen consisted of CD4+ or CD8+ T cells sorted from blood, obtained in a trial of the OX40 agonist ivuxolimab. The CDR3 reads CASRLQGVGHEQYF. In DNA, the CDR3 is TGTGCCAGCAGGTTACAGGGGGTGGGCCACGAGCAGTACTTC.